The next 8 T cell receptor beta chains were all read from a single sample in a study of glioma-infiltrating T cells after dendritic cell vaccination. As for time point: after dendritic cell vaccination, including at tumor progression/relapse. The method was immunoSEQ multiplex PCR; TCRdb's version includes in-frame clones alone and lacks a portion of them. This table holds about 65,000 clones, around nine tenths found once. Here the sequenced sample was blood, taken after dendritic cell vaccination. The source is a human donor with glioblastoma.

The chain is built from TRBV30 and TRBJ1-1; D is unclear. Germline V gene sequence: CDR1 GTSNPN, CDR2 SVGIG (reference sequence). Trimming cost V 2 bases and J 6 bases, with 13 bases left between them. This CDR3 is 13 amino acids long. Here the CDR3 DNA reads TGTGCCTGGAGTTCCGGGGAAACGGCTGAAGCTTTCTTT. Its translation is CAWSSGETAEAFF.

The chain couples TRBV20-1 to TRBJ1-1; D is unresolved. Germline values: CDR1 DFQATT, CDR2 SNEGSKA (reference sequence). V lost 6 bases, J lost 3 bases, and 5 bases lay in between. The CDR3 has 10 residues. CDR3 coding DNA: TGCAGTGCCTCGGACACTGAAGCTTTCTTT. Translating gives CSASDTEAFF.

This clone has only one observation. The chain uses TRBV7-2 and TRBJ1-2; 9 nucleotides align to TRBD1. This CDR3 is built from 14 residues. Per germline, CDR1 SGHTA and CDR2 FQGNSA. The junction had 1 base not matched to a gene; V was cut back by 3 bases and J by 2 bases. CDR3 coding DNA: TGTGCCAGCAGCTTTGGACAGGGGAACTATGGCTACACCTTC. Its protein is CASSFGQGNYGYTF.

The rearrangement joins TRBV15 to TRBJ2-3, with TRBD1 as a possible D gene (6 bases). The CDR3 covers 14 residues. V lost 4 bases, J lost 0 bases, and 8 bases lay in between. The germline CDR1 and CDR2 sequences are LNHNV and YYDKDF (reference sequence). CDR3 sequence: CATSNQGSTDTQYF. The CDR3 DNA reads TGTGCCACCAGCAATCAGGGGAGCACAGATACGCAGTATTTT.

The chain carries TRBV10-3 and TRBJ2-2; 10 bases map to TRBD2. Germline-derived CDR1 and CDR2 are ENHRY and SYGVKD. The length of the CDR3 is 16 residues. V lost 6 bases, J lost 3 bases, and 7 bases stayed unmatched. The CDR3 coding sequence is TGTGCCATCAGGACAGCGGGAGGGCCAGACACCGGGGAGCTGTTTTTT. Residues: CAIRTAGGPDTGELFF.

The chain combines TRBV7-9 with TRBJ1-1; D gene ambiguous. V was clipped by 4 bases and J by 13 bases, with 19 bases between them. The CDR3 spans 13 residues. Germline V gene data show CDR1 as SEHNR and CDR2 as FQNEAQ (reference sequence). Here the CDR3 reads CASSSRADNVDFF. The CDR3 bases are TGTGCCAGCAGCTCGAGGGCGGATAATGTGGATTTCTTT.

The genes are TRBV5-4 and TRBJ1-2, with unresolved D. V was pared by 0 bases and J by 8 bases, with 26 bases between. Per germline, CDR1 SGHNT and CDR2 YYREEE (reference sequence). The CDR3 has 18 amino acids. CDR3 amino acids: CASSLAFVMREPERGYTF. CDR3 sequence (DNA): TGTGCCAGCAGCTTGGCCTTCGTCATGCGGGAACCCGAGAGGGGCTACACCTTC.

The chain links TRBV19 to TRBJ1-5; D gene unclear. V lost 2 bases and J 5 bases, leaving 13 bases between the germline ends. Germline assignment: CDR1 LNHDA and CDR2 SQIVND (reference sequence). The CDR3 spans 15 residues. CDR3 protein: CASSIKMHEDQPQHF. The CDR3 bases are TGTGCCAGTAGTATAAAAATGCATGAGGATCAGCCCCAGCATTTT. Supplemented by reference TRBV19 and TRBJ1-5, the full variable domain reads DGGITQSPKYLFRKEGQNVTLSCEQNLNHDAMYWYRQDPGQGLRLIYYSQIVNDFQKGDIAEGYSVSREKKESFPLTVTSAQKNPTAFYLCASSIKMHEDQPQHFGDGTRLSIL.